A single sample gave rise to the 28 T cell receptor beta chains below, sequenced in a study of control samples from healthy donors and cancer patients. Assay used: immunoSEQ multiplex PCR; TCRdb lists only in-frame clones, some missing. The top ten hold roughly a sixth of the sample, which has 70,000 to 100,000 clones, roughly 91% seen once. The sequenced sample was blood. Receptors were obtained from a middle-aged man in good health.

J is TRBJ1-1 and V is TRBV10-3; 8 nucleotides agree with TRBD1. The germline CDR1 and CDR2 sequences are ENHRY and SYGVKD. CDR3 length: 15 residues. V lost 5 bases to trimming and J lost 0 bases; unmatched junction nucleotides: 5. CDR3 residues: CAISMDRDMNTEAFF. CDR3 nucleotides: TGTGCCATCAGTATGGACAGGGACATGAACACTGAAGCTTTCTTT.

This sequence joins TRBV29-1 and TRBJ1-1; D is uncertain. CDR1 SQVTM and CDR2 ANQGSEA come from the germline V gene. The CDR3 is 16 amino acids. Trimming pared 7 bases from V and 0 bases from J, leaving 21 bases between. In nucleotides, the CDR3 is TGCAGCGCCAGACATAATTACGACGGCCTGAACACTGAAGCTTTCTTT. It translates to CSARHNYDGLNTEAFF. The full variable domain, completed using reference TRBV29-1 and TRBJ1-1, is SAVISQKPSRDICQRGTSLTIQCQVDSQVTMMFWYRQQPGQSLTLIATANQGSEATYESGFVIDKFPISRPNLTFSTLTVSNMSPEDSSIYLCSARHNYDGLNTEAFFGQGTRLTVV.

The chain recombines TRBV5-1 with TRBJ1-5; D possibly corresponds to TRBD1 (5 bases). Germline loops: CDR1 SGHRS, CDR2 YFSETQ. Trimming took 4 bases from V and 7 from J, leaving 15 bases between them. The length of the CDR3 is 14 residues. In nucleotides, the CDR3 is TGCGCCAGCAGCCCGACGGGGGACGGGCAGCCCCAGCATTTT. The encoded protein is CASSPTGDGQPQHF.

CDR3 nucleotide sequence: TGTGCCAGCAGCTTGGCCCCGGGACAGATTTACGAGCAGTACTTC. Amino acid sequence: CASSLAPGQIYEQYF. The chain employs TRBV5-6 and TRBJ2-7; 7 bases align to TRBD1. J was trimmed by 4 bases and V by 0 bases; bases with no gene match: 7. CDR3 length equals 15 residues. CDR1 SGHDT and CDR2 YYEEEE come from the germline V gene.

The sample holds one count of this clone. CDR3 in amino acids: CASSLEGEFTEAFF. The CDR3 bases are TGCGCCAGCAGCTTGGAGGGGGAGTTCACTGAAGCTTTCTTT. The chain employs TRBV5-1 and TRBJ1-1; D is perhaps TRBD1 (6 bases). The length of the CDR3 is 14 residues. V was cut by 0 bases and J by 4 bases, with 10 bases left in between. The germline gives CDR1 SGHRS, CDR2 YFSETQ.

The CDR3 region has the DNA TGTGCCAGCAGCTTGCAAGGCGGGGACGGCGGAAGCGGCTACACCTTC. Translating gives CASSLQGGDGGSGYTF. The chain uses TRBV5-6 and TRBJ1-2; D may be TRBD1 (5 bases). CDR3 length equals 16 residues. Trimming left V 1 base short and J 8 bases short, with 21 bases between. CDR1 and CDR2 (germline): SGHDT, YYEEEE. The full variable domain, its missing parts supplied by reference TRBV5-6 and TRBJ1-2, is DAGVTQSPTHLIKTRGQQVTLRCSPKSGHDTVSWYQQALGQGPQFIFQYYEEEERQRGNFPDRFSGHQFPNYSSELNVNALLLGDSALYLCASSLQGGDGGSGYTFGSGTRLTVV.

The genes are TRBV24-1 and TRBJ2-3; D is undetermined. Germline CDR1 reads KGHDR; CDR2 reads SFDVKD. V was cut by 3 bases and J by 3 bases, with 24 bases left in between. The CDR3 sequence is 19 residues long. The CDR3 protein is CATSDPTDPYATRTDTQYF. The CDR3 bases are TGTGCCACCAGTGATCCCACTGATCCATACGCTACCAGGACAGATACGCAGTATTTT.

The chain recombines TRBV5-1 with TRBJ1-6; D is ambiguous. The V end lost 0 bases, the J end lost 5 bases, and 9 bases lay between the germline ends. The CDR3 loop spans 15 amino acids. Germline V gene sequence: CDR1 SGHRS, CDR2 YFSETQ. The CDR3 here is CASSLETRDNSPLHF. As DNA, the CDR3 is TGCGCCAGCAGCTTGGAGACGCGAGATAATTCACCCCTCCACTTT. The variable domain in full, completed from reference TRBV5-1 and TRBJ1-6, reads KAGVTQTPRYLIKTRGQQVTLSCSPISGHRSVSWYQQTPGQGLQFLFEYFSETQRNKGNFPGRFSGRQFSNSRSEMNVSTLELGDSALYLCASSLETRDNSPLHFGNGTRLTVT.

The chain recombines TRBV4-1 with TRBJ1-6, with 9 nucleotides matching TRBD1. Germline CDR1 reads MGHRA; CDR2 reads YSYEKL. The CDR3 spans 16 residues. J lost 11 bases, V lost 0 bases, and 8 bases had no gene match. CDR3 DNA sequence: TGCGCCAGCAGCCAAGATTTGGGGACAGGGTTTCCACCCCTCCACTTT. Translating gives CASSQDLGTGFPPLHF.

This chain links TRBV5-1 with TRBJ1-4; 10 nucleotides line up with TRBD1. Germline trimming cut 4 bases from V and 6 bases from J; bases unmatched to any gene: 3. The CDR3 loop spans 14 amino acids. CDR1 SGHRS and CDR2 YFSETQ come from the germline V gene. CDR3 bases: TGCGCCAGCAGCCAGGACAGGGGGGATGAAAAACTGTTTTTT. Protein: CASSQDRGDEKLFF.

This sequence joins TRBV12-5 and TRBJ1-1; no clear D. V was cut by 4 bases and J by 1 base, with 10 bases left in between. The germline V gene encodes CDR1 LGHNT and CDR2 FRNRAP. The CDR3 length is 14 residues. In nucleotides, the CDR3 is TGTGCTAGTGGTTCCCCGGGGAAGAACACTGAAGCTTTCTTT. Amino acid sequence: CASGSPGKNTEAFF. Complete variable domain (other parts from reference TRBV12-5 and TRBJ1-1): DARVTQTPRHKVTEMGQEVTMRCQPILGHNTVFWYRQTMMQGLELLAYFRNRAPLDDSGMPKDRFSAEMPDATLATLKIQPSEPRDSAVYFCASGSPGKNTEAFFGQGTRLTVV.

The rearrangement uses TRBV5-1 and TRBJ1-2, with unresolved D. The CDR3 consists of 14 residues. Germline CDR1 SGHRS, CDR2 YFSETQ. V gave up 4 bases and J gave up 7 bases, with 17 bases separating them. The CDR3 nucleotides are TGCGCCAGCAGCCCCCTCGACTACACGGGTGGCTACACCTTC. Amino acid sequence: CASSPLDYTGGYTF. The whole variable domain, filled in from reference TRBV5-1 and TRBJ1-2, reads KAGVTQTPRYLIKTRGQQVTLSCSPISGHRSVSWYQQTPGQGLQFLFEYFSETQRNKGNFPGRFSGRQFSNSRSEMNVSTLELGDSALYLCASSPLDYTGGYTFGSGTRLTVV.

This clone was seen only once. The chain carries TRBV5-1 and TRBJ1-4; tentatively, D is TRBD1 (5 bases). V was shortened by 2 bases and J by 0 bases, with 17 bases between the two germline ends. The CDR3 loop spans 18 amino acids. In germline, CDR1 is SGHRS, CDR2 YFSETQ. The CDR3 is CASSFGAGRFATNEKLFF. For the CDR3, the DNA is TGCGCCAGCAGCTTCGGGGCAGGCAGATTTGCAACTAATGAAAAACTGTTTTTT. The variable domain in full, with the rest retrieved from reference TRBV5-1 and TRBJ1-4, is KAGVTQTPRYLIKTRGQQVTLSCSPISGHRSVSWYQQTPGQGLQFLFEYFSETQRNKGNFPGRFSGRQFSNSRSEMNVSTLELGDSALYLCASSFGAGRFATNEKLFFGSGTQLSVL.

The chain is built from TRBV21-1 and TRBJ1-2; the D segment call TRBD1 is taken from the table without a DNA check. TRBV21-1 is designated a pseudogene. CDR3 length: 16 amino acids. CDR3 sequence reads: CASSKGRDRIYDGYTF. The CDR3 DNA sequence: TGTGCCAGCAGCAAAGGCAGGGACAGGATCTACGATGGCTACACCTTC.

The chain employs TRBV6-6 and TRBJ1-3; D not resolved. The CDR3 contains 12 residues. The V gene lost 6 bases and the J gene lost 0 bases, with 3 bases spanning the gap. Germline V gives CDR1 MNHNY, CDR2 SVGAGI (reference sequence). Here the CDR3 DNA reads TGTGCCAGCAGGCTCTCTGGAAACACCATATATTTT. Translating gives CASRLSGNTIYF.

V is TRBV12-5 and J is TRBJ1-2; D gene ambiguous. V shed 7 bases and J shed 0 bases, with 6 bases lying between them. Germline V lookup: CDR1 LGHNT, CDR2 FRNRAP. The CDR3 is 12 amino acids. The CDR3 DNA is TGTGCTAGTGCAAGCTCTAACTATGGCTACACCTTC. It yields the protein CASASSNYGYTF.

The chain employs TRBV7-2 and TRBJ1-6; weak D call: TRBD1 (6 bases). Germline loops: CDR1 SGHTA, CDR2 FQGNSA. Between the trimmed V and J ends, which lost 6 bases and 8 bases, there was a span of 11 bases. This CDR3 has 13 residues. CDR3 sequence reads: CASSPGAYSPLHF. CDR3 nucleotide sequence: TGTGCCAGCAGTCCAGGGGCGTATTCACCCCTCCACTTT. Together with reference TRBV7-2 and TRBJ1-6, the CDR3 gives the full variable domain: GAGVSQSPSNKVTEKGKDVELRCDPISGHTALYWYRQSLGQGLEFLIYFQGNSAPDKSGLPSDRFSAERTGGSVSTLTIQRTQQEDSAVYLCASSPGAYSPLHFGNGTRLTVT.

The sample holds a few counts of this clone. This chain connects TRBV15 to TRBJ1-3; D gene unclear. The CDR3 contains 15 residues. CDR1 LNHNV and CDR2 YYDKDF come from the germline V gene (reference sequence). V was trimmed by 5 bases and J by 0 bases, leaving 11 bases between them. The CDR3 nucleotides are TGTGCCACCAGCGACCCGCCGAGCTCTGGAAACACCATATATTTT. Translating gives CATSDPPSSGNTIYF.

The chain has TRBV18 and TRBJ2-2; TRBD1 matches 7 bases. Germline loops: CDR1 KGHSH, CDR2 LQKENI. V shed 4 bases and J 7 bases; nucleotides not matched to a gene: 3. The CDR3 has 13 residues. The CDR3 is CASSRTGDGELFF. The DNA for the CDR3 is TGTGCCAGCTCACGAACAGGGGACGGGGAGCTGTTTTTT.

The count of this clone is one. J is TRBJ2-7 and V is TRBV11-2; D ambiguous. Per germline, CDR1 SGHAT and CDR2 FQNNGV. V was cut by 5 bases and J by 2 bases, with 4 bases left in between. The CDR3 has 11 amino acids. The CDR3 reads CASSVTYEQYF. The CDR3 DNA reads TGTGCCAGCAGCGTCACCTACGAGCAGTACTTC.

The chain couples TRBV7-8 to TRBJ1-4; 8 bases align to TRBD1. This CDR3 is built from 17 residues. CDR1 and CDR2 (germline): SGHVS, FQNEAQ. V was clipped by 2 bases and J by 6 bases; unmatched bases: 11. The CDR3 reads CASSLSGRGLWDEKLFF. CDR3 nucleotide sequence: TGTGCCAGCAGCTTAAGTGGCAGGGGGCTTTGGGATGAAAAACTGTTTTTT.

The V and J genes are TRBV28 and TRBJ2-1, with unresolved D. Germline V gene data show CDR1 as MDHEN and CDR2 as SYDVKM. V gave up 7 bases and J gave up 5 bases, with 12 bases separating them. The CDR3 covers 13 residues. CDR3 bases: TGTGCCAGCACCCTCGGCGGCAACAATGAGCAGTTCTTC. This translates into CASTLGGNNEQFF. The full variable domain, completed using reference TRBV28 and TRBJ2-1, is DVKVTQSSRYLVKRTGEKVFLECVQDMDHENMFWYRQDPGLGLRLIYFSYDVKMKEKGDIPEGYSVSREKKERFSLILESASTNQTSMYLCASTLGGNNEQFFGPGTRLTVL.

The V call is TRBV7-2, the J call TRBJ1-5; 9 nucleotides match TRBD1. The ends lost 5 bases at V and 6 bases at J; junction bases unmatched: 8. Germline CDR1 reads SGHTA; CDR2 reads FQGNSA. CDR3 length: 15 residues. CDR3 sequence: CASSITGTGTQPQHF. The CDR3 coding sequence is TGTGCCAGCAGCATTACCGGGACAGGGACTCAGCCCCAGCATTTT.

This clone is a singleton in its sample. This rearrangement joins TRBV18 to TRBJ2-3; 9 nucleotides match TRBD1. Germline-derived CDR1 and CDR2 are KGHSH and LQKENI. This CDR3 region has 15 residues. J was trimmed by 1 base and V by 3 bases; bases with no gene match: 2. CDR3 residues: CASSPRDRGTDTQYF. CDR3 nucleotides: TGTGCCAGCTCACCGCGGGACAGGGGCACAGATACGCAGTATTTT.

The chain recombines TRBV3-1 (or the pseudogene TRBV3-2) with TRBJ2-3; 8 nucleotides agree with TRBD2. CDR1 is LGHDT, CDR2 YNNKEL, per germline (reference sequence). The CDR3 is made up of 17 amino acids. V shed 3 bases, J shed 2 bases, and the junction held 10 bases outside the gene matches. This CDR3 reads CASSHEGSGGITDTQYF. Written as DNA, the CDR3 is TGTGCCAGCAGCCATGAGGGGTCGGGGGGGATCACAGATACGCAGTATTTT.

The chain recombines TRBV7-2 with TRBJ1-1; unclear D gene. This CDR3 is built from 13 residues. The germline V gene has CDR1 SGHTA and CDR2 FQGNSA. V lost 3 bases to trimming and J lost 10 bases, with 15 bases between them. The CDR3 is CASSFSRPARAFF. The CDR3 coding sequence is TGTGCCAGCAGCTTCAGTCGTCCTGCCAGAGCTTTCTTT.

CDR3 DNA sequence: TGTGCCAGCAGTGAATTGGAGGGTCGGATGGGCACTGAAGCTTTCTTT. Protein sequence: CASSELEGRMGTEAFF. The rearrangement uses TRBV2 and TRBJ1-1; D gene ambiguous. In germline, CDR1 is SNHLY, CDR2 FYNNEI. Trimming pared 2 bases from V and 4 bases from J, leaving 17 bases between. This CDR3 has 16 residues.

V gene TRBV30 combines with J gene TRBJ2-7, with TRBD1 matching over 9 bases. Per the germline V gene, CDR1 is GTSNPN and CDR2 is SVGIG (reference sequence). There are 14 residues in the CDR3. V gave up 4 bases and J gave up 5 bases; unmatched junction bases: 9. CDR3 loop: CAWNSGTGMNEQYF. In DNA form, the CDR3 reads TGTGCCTGGAATTCCGGGACAGGGATGAACGAGCAGTACTTC.